This T cell receptor (beta chain) was obtained from a study of Tregs in tolerant kidney transplant recipients. Libraries were prepared by immunoSEQ multiplex PCR; TCRdb keeps only in-frame clonotypes and omits some of them. This table holds about 64,000 clones, over 75% found once. CDR3 length equals 13 residues. With 6 bases clipped from V and 7 bases from J, the junction kept 7 bases outside the gene matches. Germline-derived CDR1 and CDR2 are SQVTM and ANQGSEA. Recipients received nonmyeloablative bone marrow transplants from related graft donors, with transient mixed chimerism. This TCR came from a human patient who received a combined kidney and bone marrow transplant. Some T cells may be graft donor cells. The gene calls are TRBV29-1 and TRBJ1-4, with 8 bases identical to TRBD1. Here the sequenced sample was CD4+ T cells from blood (PBMCs), taken 6 months after the transplant. The CDR3 protein is CSVGGQGGEKLFF. CDR3 DNA sequence: TGCAGCGTGGGAGGACAGGGCGGTGAAAAACTGTTTTTT. The full variable domain, rest sourced from reference TRBV29-1 and TRBJ1-4, is SAVISQKPSRDICQRGTSLTIQCQVDSQVTMMFWYRQQPGQSLTLIATANQGSEATYESGFVIDKFPISRPNLTFSTLTVSNMSPEDSSIYLCSVGGQGGEKLFFGSGTQLSVL.